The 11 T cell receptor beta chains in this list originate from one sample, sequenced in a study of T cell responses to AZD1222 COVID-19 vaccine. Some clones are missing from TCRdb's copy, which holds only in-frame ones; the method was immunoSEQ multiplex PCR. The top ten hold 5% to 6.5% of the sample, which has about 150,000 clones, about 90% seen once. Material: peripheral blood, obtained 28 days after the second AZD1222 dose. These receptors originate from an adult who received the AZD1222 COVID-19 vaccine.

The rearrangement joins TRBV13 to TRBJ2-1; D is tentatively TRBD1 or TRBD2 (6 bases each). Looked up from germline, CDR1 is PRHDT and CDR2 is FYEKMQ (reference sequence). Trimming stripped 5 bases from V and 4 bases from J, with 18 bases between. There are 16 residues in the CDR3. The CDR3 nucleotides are TGTGCCAGCAGCCCCAGGGGCGGAGGGGGATACAATGAGCAGTTCTTC. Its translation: CASSPRGGGGYNEQFF.

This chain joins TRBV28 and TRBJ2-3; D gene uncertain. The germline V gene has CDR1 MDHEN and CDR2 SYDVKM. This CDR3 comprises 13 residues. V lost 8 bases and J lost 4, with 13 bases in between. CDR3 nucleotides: TGTGCCAGCCTAATGCGACCGGCAGATACGCAGTATTTT. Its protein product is CASLMRPADTQYF. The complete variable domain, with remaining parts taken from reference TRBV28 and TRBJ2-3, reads DVKVTQSSRYLVKRTGEKVFLECVQDMDHENMFWYRQDPGLGLRLIYFSYDVKMKEKGDIPEGYSVSREKKERFSLILESASTNQTSMYLCASLMRPADTQYFGPGTRLTVL.

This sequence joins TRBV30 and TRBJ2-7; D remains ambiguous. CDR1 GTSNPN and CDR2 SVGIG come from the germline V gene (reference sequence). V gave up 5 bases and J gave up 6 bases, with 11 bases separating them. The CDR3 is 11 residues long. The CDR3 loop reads CAWSLGPEQYF. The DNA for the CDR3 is TGTGCCTGGTCTCTGGGTCCCGAGCAGTACTTC.

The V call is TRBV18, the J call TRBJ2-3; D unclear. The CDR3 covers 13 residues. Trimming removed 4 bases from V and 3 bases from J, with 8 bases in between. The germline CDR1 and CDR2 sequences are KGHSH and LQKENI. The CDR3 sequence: CASSQSATDTQYF. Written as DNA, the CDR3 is TGTGCCAGCTCACAATCAGCGACAGATACGCAGTATTTT.

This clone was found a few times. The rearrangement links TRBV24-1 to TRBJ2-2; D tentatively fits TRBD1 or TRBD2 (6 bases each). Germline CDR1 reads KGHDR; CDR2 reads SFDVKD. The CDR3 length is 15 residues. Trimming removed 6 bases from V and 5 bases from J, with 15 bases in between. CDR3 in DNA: TGTGCCACCAGTTTGGGGGGACAAGGAACCGGGGAGCTGTTTTTT. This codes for CATSLGGQGTGELFF.

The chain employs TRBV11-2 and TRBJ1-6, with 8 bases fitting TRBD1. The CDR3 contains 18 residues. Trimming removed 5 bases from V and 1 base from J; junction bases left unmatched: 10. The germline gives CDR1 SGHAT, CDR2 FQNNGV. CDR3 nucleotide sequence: TGTGCCAGCAGCCGTCGTGACAGGGGTGCATCCTATAATTCACCCCTCCACTTT. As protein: CASSRRDRGASYNSPLHF. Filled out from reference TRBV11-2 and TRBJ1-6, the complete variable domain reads EAGVAQSPRYKIIEKRQSVAFWCNPISGHATLYWYQQILGQGPKLLIQFQNNGVVDDSQLPKDRFSAERLKGVDSTLKIQPAKLEDSAVYLCASSRRDRGASYNSPLHFGNGTRLTVT.

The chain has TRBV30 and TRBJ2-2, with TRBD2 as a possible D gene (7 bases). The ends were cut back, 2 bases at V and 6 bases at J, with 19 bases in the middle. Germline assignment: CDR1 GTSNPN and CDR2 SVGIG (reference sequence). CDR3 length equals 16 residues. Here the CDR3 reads CAWSSPRGGASGELFF. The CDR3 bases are TGTGCCTGGAGTTCCCCTCGTGGGGGGGCCTCCGGGGAGCTGTTTTTT.

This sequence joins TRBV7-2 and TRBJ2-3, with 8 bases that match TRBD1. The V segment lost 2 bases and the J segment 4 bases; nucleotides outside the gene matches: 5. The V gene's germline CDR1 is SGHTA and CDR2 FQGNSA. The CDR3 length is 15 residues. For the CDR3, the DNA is TGTGCCAGCAGCTTACAGGGGGCGCTTGCAGATACGCAGTATTTT. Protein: CASSLQGALADTQYF.

The CDR3 is CATIPLRMSTDTQYF. The CDR3 bases are TGTGCCACCATCCCGTTGCGGATGAGCACAGATACGCAGTATTTT. J is TRBJ2-3 and V is TRBV27; D is unresolved. The CDR3 totals 15 residues. Trimming removed 10 bases at V and 0 bases at J, with 17 bases between. CDR1 and CDR2 (germline): MNHEY, SMNVEV (reference sequence).

In nucleotides, the CDR3 is TGTGCTAGTGGTTTCGGGAATAGTCGGGCTGGAAACACCATATATTTT. Residues: CASGFGNSRAGNTIYF. This chain joins TRBV12-5 and TRBJ1-3; no reliable D call. Germline CDR1 reads LGHNT; CDR2 reads FRNRAP. V lost 3 bases and J 2 bases, leaving 14 bases between the germline ends. There are 16 residues in the CDR3.

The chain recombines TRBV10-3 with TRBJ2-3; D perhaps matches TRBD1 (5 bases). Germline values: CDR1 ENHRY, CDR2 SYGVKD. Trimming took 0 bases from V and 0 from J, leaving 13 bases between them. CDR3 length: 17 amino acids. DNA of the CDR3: TGTGCCATCAGTGAGTCACCGGAAGGGGCAAGCACAGATACGCAGTATTTT. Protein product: CAISESPEGASTDTQYF.